This passage covers 13 T cell receptor beta chains from one sample sequenced in a study of immune evolution from preneoplasia to lung adenocarcinoma. Profiling relied on immunoSEQ multiplex PCR, and the TCRdb table lists in-frame clones only, not all of them. The table has nearly 5,500 clones, around 88% seen once. Sequencing used FFPE invasive lung adenocarcinoma tissue. Every receptor here comes from a person aged 50-70 years with lung adenocarcinoma.

The CDR3 region has the DNA TGTGCCAGCAGCTTAATCCGGAACAAAAACATTCAGTACTTC. It yields the protein CASSLIRNKNIQYF. The V gene is TRBV7-2, the J gene TRBJ2-4, with D uncertain. The CDR3 consists of 14 residues. CDR1 SGHTA and CDR2 FQGNSA come from the germline V gene. With 2 bases removed from V and 3 bases from J, the gap between germline ends came to 8 bases.

The sample holds one count of this clone. This rearrangement joins TRBV7-6 to TRBJ2-1; 14 positions agree with TRBD2. Looked up from germline, CDR1 is SGHVS and CDR2 is FNYEAQ. CDR3 length equals 17 residues. The V and J ends lost 5 bases and 6 bases, in that order; junction bases with no gene match: 9. The CDR3 here is CASSRTSGRTPSNEQFF. CDR3 sequence (DNA): TGTGCCAGCAGCCGGACTAGCGGGAGGACCCCTTCCAATGAGCAGTTCTTC.

This chain connects TRBV11-2 to TRBJ2-7; weak D call: TRBD1 (6 bases). Germline assignment: CDR1 SGHAT and CDR2 FQNNGV. This CDR3 spans 15 amino acids. Between the trimmed V and J ends, which lost 0 bases and 1 base, there was a span of 10 bases. CDR3 amino acids: CASSLDRTVSYEQYF. For the CDR3, the DNA is TGTGCCAGCAGCTTAGATCGGACAGTATCCTACGAGCAGTACTTC.

The chain has TRBV5-4 and TRBJ2-1; no clear D. The germline V and J ends were trimmed by 4 bases and 5 bases, with 10 bases remaining between them. The length of the CDR3 is 13 residues. CDR1 and CDR2 from the germline V gene are SGHNT and YYREEE (reference sequence). In DNA form, the CDR3 reads TGTGCCAGCAGCCAAGCCATAGACAATGAGCAGTTCTTC. Its protein product is CASSQAIDNEQFF.

CDR3 residues: CASSADGTSYGYTF. CDR3 coding DNA: TGTGCCAGTAGTGCGGACGGGACCTCCTATGGCTACACCTTC. This chain joins TRBV19 and TRBJ1-2; possible D gene TRBD1, 5 bases. V gave up 5 bases and J gave up 4 bases, with 14 bases separating them. The germline V gene encodes CDR1 LNHDA and CDR2 SQIVND (reference sequence). This CDR3 is 14 amino acids long.

The chain carries TRBV2 and TRBJ1-2, with D possibly being TRBD1 (6 bases). CDR1 SNHLY and CDR2 FYNNEI come from the germline V gene. This CDR3 spans 13 amino acids. Trimming pared 5 bases from V and 1 base from J, leaving 8 bases between. CDR3 sequence reads: CASSWTDNYGYTF. The CDR3 region has the DNA TGTGCCAGCAGTTGGACAGATAACTATGGCTACACCTTC.

Concerning this clone itself: This sample includes further DNA sequences coding for the same CDR3. The chain carries TRBV15 and TRBJ1-3; a weak D match, TRBD1 (6 bases). V was shortened by 6 bases and J by 3 bases, with 15 bases between the two germline ends. CDR3 size: 15 residues. Germline V gene lookup returns CDR1 LNHNV and CDR2 YYDKDF (reference sequence). The CDR3: CATSTPTGRGNTIYF. DNA of the CDR3: TGTGCCACCAGTACCCCGACAGGACGTGGAAACACCATATATTTT. Filled out from reference TRBV15 and TRBJ1-3, the complete variable domain reads DAMVIQNPRYQVTQFGKPVTLSCSQTLNHNVMYWYQQKSSQAPKLLFHYYDKDFNNEADTPDNFQSRRPNTSFCFLDIRSPGLGDTAMYLCATSTPTGRGNTIYFGEGSWLTVV.

The gene calls are TRBV27 and TRBJ2-4; D uncertain. Germline-derived CDR1 and CDR2 are MNHEY and SMNVEV (reference sequence). The CDR3 is 16 residues long. V was shortened by 0 bases and J by 0 bases, with 9 bases between the two germline ends. The DNA for the CDR3 is TGTGCCAGCAGTTTATCGGTAGCCCTAGCCAAAAACATTCAGTACTTC. It is translated as CASSLSVALAKNIQYF.

The J gene is TRBJ2-7, the V gene TRBV4-2, with D tentatively TRBD2 (6 bases). Looked up from germline, CDR1 is LGHNA and CDR2 is YNFKEQ. V shed 5 bases and J shed 1 base, with 15 bases lying between them. The length of the CDR3 is 15 residues. The CDR3 reads CASSIRALASYEQYF. CDR3 bases: TGTGCCAGCAGCATAAGAGCACTAGCTTCCTACGAGCAGTACTTC.

This clone was seen once. The chain links TRBV6-4 to TRBJ2-7, with 8 bases that match TRBD1. Trimming removed 4 bases from V and 3 bases from J; junction bases left unmatched: 8. Germline V gene lookup returns CDR1 MRHNA and CDR2 SNTAGT. The CDR3 consists of 15 residues. The CDR3, as DNA: TGTGCCAGCAGTGTTAATACTGGGACAGGCTACGAGCAGTACTTC. Translated: CASSVNTGTGYEQYF.

In its sample, this clone was seen a few times. The chain is built from TRBV11-2 and TRBJ1-2; D unclear. This CDR3 spans 15 amino acids. V was pared by 4 bases and J by 4 bases, with 16 bases between. Germline loops: CDR1 SGHAT, CDR2 FQNNGV. The CDR3 DNA sequence: TGTGCCAGCAGCTCCCAGAATTACGTGGGCTATGGCTACACCTTC. It is translated as CASSSQNYVGYGYTF.

The chain employs TRBV21-1 and TRBJ2-2; TRBD2 is the table's D call and was not checked against the DNA. TRBV21-1 is flagged as a pseudogene. The CDR3 totals 13 residues. As DNA, the CDR3 is TGTGCCAGCAGCACGGCGGGCTCCGGGGAGCTGTTTTTT. It translates to CASSTAGSGELFF.

This chain joins TRBV27 and TRBJ2-2; 14 positions agree with TRBD2. The V gene end was trimmed by 3 bases and the J gene end by 8 bases; junction bases not matched to a gene: 5. CDR3 size: 16 residues. Per the germline V gene, CDR1 is MNHEY and CDR2 is SMNVEV (reference sequence). DNA for the CDR3: TGTGCCAGCAGTTTCGGGACTAGCGGGGGACCTGGGGAGCTGTTTTTT. Amino acids: CASSFGTSGGPGELFF.